The following is a TCR beta chain sequence with its context. The sample is drawn from a study of blood T cell repertoires in COVID-19. V dropped 8 bases and J dropped 4; count of bases not matched to a gene: 12. The CDR3 loop spans 16 amino acids. The germline CDR1 and CDR2 sequences are SNHLY and FYNNEI. In the study's own analysis: Estimation of nucleated cell counts was performed using reference gene primer amplification. Clones were sequenced by immunoSEQ multiplex PCR, and TCRdb holds only the in-frame ones, with some missing. Clonal size and the V and J genes are those of that table, whereas D and trimming came from the DNA. The sample lists 95,000 to 150,000 clones, 84% occurring once.

The genes are TRBV2 and TRBJ2-5, with TRBD2 matching 11 bases. Input material: PBMCs or T cells enriched from blood (not recorded which). The sequence derives from a woman in her twenties or thirties who had recovered from COVID-19. The CDR3 here is CASATSGSYVGETQYF. The CDR3 DNA is TGTGCCAGCGCCACTAGCGGGAGTTATGTTGGAGAGACCCAGTACTTC.